These T cell receptor beta chains were read from a single sample in a study of glioma-infiltrating T cells after dendritic cell vaccination. Profiling relied on immunoSEQ multiplex PCR, and the TCRdb table lists in-frame clones only, not all of them. The repertoire holds roughly 96,000 clones, with about 80% as singletons. Sequenced here: blood, sampled before dendritic cell vaccination. These receptors were taken from a human donor with glioblastoma. The conserved cysteine and the conserved F or W are not part of the CDR3 here.

>13|TRBV28
ASSLGDSSYNEQF
>14|TRBV5-1
ASSSRTSGSTDTQY
>13|TRBV6-5
ASSYSGDMNTEAF
>13|TRBV6-1
ASSPERQAFYGYT
>12|TRBV7-8
ASSRELLNTEAF
>16|TRBV7-3
ASSLGWTGLPSFREQY
>13|TRBV9
ASSVGPGGPAEQF
>14|TRBV19
ASSRTGDAWNQPQH
>14|TRBV19
ASSTDRGTMNTEAF
>15|TRBV5-1
ASSHLGAGGNTDTQY
>10|TRBV28
ASSTGYQPQH
>13|TRBV28
ASSLPLTGTDTQY
>13|TRBV27
ASSLTRLGPYGYT
>17|TRBV4-1
ASSLIIPRSGSNTGELF
>15|TRBV14
ASSLRTGGSSGNTIY
>13|TRBV2
ASIRSGGRSDEQF